This TCR beta chain was retrieved from a study of cytomegalovirus exposure and HLA in healthy donors. Both 60 Vbeta primers and 13 Jbeta primers went into the PCR. Repertoires were generated with immunoSEQ multiplex PCR, while TCRdb's copy carries only in-frame clones and drops some. The top ten clones hold approximately 1.9% of a sample with fewer than 250,000 clones, approximately 70% of them seen once. Study observations and caveats: It was in a later analysis that TCR association rates were seen to vary by HLA locus, highest for DRB1 and lowest for HLA-C. Testing in vitro showed a few CMV-associated chains specific for CMV antigens.

As regards this clone: Its target is unknown.

The J segment lost 8 bases and the V segment lost 0 bases, leaving 3 bases of the junction unmatched. The CDR3 sequence is 13 residues long. Germline V gives CDR1 MGHRA, CDR2 YSYEKL. This clonotype was obtained from a woman aged 30 to 39 in good health and CMV-seronegative. Sequencing was carried out using PBMCs. This chain uses TRBV4-1 with TRBJ1-1; 7 bases map to TRBD1. The CDR3 nucleotides are TGCGCCAGCAGCCAAGATCAGGGGGACGAAGCTTTCTTT. Translated: CASSQDQGDEAFF.